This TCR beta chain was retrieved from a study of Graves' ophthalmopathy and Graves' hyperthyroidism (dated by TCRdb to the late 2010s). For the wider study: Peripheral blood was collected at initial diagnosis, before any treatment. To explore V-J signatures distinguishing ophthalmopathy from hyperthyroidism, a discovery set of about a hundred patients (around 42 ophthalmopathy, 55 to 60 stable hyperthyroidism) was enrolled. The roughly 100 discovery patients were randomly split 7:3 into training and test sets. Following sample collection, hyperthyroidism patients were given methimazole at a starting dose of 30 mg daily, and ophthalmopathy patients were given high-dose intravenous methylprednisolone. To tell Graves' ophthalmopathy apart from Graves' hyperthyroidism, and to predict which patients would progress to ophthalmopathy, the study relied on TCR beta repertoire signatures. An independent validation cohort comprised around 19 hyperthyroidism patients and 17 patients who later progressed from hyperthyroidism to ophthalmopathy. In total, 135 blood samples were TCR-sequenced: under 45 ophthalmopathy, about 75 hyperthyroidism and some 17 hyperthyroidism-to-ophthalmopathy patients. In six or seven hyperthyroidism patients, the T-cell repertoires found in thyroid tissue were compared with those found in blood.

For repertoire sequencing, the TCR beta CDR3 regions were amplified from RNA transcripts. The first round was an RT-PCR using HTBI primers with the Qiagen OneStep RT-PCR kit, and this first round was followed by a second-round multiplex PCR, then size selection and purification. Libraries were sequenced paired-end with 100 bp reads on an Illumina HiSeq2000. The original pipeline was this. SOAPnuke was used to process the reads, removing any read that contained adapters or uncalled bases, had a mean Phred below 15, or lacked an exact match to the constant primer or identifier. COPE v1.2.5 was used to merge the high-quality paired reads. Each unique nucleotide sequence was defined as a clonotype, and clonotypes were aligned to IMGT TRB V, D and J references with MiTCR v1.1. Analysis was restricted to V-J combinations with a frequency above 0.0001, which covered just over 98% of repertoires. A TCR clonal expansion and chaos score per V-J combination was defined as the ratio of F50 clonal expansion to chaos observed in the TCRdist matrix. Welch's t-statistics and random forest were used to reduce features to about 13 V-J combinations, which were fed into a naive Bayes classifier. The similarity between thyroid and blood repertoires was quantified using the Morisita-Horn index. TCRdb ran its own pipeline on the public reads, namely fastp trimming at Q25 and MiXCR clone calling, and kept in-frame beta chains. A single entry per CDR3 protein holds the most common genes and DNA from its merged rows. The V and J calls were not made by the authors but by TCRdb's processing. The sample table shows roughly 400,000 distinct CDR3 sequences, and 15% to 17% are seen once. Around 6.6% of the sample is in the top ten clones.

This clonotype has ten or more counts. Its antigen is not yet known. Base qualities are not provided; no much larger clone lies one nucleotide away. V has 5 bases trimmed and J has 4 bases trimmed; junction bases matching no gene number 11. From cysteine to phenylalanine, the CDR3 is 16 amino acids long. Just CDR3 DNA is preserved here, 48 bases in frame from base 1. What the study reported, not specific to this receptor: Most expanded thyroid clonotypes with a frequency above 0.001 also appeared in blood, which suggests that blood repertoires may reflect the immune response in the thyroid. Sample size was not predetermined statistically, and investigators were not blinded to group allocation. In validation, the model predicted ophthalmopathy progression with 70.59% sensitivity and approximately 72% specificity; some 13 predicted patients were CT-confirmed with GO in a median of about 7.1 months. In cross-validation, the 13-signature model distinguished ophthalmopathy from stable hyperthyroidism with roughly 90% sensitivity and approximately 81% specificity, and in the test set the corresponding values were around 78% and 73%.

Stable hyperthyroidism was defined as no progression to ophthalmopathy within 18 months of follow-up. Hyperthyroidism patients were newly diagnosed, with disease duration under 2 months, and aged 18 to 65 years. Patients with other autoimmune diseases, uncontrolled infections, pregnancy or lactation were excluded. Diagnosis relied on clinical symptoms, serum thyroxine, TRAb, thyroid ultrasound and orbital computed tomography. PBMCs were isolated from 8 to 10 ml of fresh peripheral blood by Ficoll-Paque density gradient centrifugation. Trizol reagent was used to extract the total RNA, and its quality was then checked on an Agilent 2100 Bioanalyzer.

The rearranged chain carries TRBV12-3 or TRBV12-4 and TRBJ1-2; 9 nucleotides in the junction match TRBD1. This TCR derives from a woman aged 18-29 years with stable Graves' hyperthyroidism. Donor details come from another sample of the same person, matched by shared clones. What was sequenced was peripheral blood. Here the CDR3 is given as CASSLSGQGYSYGYTF. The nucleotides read TGTGCCAGCAGTCTTTCGGGACAGGGATATAGCTATGGCTACACCTTC.